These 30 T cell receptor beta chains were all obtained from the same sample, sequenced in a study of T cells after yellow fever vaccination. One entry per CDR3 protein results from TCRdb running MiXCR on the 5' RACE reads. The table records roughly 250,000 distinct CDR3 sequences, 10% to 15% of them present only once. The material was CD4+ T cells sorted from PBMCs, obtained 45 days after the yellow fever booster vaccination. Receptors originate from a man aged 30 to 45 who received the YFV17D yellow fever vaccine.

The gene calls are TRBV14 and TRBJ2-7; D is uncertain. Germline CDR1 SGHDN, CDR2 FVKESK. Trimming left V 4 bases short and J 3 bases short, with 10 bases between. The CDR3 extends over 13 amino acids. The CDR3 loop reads CASSPTPLYEQYF. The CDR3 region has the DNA TGTGCCAGCAGCCCGACACCTCTCTACGAGCAGTACTTC.

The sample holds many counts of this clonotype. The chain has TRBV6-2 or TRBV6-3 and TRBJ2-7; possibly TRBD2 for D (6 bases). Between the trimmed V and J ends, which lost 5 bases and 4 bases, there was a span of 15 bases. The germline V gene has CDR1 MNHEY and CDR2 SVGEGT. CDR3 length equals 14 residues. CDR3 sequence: CASSQGLGIYEQYF. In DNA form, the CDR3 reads TGTGCCAGCAGTCAGGGACTCGGGATTTACGAGCAGTACTTC.

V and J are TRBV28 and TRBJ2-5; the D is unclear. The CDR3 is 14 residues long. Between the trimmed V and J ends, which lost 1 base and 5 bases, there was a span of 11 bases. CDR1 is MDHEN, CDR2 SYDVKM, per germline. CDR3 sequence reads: CASSLSTLRETQYF. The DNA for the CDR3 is TGTGCCAGCAGTTTATCGACCTTGAGGGAGACCCAGTACTTC.

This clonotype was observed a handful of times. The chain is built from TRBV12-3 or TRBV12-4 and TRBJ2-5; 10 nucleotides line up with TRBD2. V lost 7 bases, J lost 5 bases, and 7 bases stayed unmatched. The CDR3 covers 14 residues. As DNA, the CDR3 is TGTGCCAGCATGCCGGGACTAGCGTCCGAGACCCAGTACTTC. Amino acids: CASMPGLASETQYF.

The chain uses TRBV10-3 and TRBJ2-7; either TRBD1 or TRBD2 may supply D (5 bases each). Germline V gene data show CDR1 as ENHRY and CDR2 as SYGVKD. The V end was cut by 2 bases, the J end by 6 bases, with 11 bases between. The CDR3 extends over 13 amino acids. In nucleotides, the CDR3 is TGTGCCATCAGTGAGCGCCGGGACGGCGAGCAGTACTTC. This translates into CAISERRDGEQYF.

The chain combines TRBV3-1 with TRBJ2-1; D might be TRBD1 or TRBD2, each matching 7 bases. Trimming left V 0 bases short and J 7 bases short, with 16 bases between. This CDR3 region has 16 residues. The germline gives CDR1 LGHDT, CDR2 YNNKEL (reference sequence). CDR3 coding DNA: TGTGCCAGCAGCCAAGATGCAGGGGGGGTTTGGAATGAGCAGTTCTTC. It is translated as CASSQDAGGVWNEQFF.

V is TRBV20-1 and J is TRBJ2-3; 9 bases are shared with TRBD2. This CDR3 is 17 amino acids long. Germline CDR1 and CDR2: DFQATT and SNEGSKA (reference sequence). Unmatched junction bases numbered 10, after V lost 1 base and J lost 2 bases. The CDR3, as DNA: TGCAGTGCTAGAGTGCTAGCGGGGCGGGGACTCACAGATACGCAGTATTTT. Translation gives CSARVLAGRGLTDTQYF.

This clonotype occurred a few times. CDR3 nucleotide sequence: TGCAGTGCCGAGGGTCAGGGCTCCTACGAGCAGTACTTC. Residues: CSAEGQGSYEQYF. The rearrangement links TRBV20-1 to TRBJ2-7; tentatively, D is TRBD1 or TRBD2 (5 bases each). Germline values: CDR1 DFQATT, CDR2 SNEGSKA (reference sequence). V dropped 6 bases and J dropped 0 bases, with 12 bases sitting between them. This CDR3 has 13 residues.

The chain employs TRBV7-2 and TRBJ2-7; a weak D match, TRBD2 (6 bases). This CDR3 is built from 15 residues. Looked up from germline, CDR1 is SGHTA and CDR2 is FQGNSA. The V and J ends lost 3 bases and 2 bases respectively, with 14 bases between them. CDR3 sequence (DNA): TGTGCCAGCAGCTTTAGGGCGGGGAGTACCTACGAGCAGTACTTC. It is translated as CASSFRAGSTYEQYF.

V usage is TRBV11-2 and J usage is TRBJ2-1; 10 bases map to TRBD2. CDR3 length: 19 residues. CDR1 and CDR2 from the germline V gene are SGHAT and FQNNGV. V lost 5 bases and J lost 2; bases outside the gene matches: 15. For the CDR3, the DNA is TGTGCCAGCAGCCCTCCCCCTAGACTAGCGGGTCCAACCTACAATGAGCAGTTCTTC. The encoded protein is CASSPPPRLAGPTYNEQFF.

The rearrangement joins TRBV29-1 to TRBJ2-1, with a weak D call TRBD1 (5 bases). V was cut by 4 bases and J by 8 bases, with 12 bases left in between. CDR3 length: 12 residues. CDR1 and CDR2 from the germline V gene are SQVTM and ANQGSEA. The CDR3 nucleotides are TGCAGCGTTGTTAAGGGGTCACATGAGCAGTTCTTC. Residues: CSVVKGSHEQFF.

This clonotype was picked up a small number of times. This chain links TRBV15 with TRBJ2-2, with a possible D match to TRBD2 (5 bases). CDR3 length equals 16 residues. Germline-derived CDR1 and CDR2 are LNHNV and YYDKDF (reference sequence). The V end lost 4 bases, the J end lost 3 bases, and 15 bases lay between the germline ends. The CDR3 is CATSITLGPHTGELFF. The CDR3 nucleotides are TGTGCCACCAGCATAACACTAGGTCCCCACACCGGGGAGCTGTTTTTT. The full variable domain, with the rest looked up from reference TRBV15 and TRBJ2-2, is DAMVIQNPRYQVTQFGKPVTLSCSQTLNHNVMYWYQQKSSQAPKLLFHYYDKDFNNEADTPDNFQSRRPNTSFCFLDIRSPGLGDTAMYLCATSITLGPHTGELFFGEGSRLTVL.

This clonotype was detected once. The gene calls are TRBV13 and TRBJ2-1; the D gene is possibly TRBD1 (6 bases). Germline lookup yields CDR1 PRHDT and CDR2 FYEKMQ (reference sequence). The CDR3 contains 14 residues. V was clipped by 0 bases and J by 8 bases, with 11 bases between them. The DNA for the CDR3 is TGTGCCAGCAGCTTAGGACAGGGCAGATATGAGCAGTTCTTC. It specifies CASSLGQGRYEQFF.

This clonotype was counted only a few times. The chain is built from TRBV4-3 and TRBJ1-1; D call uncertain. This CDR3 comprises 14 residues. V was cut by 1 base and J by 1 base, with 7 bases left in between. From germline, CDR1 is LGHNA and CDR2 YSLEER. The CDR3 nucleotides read TGCGCCAGCAGCCAAGTCGGCACGAACACTGAAGCTTTCTTT. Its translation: CASSQVGTNTEAFF.

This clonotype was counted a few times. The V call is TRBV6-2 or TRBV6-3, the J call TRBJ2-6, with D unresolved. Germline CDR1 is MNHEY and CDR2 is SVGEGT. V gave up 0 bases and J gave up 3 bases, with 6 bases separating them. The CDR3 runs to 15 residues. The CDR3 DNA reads TGTGCCAGCAGTTACTCGTTATATGGGGCCAACGTCCTGACTTTC. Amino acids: CASSYSLYGANVLTF.

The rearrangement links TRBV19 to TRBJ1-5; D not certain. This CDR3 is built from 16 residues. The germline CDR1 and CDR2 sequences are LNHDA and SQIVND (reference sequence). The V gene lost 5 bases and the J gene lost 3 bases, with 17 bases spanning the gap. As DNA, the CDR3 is TGTGCCAGTAGTGCCTCCCCCCGGTTACTCAATCAGCCCCAGCATTTT. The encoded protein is CASSASPRLLNQPQHF.

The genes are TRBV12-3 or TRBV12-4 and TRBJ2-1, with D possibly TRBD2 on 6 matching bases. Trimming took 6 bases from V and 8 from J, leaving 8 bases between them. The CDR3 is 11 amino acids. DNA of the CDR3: TGTGCCAGCAGCACTAGCTATGAGCAGTTCTTC. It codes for CASSTSYEQFF.

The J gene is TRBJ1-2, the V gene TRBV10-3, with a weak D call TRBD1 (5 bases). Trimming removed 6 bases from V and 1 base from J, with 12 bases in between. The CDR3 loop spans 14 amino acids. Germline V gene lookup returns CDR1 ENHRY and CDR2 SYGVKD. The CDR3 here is CAISPTAINYGYTF. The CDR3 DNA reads TGTGCCATCAGCCCGACAGCGATTAACTATGGCTACACCTTC.

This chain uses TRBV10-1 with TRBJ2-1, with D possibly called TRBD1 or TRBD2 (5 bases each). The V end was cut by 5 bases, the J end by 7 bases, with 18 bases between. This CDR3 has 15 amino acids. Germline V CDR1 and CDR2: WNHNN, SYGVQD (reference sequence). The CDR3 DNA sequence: TGCGCCAGCAGTCCCGGGACGGTGGGGGTAAATGAGCAGTTCTTC. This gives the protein CASSPGTVGVNEQFF.

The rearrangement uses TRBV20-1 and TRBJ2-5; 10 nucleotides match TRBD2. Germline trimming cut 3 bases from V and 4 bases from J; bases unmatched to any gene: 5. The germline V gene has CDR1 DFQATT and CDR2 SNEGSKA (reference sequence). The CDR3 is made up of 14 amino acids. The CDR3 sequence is CSASPLAGVETQYF. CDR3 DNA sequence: TGCAGTGCTAGCCCCCTAGCGGGAGTAGAGACCCAGTACTTC.

The CDR3 protein is CASSQSGQGFGNEQFF. The DNA of the CDR3 is TGCGCCAGCAGCCAATCGGGACAGGGTTTCGGCAATGAGCAGTTCTTC. The chain joins TRBV4-3 to TRBJ2-1; 9 bases agree with TRBD1. This CDR3 spans 16 amino acids. With V trimmed by 2 bases and J by 6 bases, 8 bases remained unmatched. From germline, CDR1 is LGHNA and CDR2 YSLEER.

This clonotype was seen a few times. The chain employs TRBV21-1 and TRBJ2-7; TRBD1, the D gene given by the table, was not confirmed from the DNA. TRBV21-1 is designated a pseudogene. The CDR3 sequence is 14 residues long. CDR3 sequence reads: CASTQMLGAYEQYF. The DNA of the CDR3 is TGTGCCAGCACCCAAATGTTGGGGGCCTACGAGCAGTACTTC.

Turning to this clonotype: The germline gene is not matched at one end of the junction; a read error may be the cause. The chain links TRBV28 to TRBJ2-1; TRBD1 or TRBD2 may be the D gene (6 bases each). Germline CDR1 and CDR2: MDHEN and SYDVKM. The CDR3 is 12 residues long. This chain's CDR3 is CASTRSEGGKVF. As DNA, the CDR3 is TGTGCCAGCACCCGTAGTGAGGGGGGAAAGGTCTTC.

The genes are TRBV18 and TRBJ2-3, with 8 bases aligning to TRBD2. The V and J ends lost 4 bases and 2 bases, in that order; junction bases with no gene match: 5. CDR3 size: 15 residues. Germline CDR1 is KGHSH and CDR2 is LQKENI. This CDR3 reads CASSRNSGVTDTQYF. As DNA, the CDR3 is TGTGCCAGCTCACGCAATAGCGGGGTCACAGATACGCAGTATTTT.

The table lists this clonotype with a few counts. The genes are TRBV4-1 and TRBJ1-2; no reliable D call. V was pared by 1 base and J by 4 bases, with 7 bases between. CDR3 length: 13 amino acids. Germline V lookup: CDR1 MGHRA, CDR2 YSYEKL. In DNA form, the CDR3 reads TGCGCCAGCAGCCAAGGGTTGGCCTATGGCTACACCTTC. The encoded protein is CASSQGLAYGYTF.

As DNA, the CDR3 is TGCAGCGTTGGACTAGCCTACGAGCAGTACTTC. Residues: CSVGLAYEQYF. J is TRBJ2-7 and V is TRBV29-1, with a tentative D call TRBD2 (6 bases). The germline CDR1 and CDR2 sequences are SQVTM and ANQGSEA. There are 11 residues in the CDR3. Trimming took off 4 bases at V and 2 bases at J, with 6 bases between the two ends.

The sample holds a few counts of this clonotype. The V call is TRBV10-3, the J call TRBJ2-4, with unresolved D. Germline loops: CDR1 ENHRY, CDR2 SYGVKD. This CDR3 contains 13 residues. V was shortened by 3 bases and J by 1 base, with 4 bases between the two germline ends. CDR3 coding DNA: TGTGCCATCAGTGATAATGCCAAAAACATTCAGTACTTC. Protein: CAISDNAKNIQYF.

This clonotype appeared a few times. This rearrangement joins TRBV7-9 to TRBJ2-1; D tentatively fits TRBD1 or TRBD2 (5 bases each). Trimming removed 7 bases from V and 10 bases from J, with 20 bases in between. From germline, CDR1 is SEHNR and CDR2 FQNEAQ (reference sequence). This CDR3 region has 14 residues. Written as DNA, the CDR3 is TGTGCCAGCACCTCGGCGCCGGGGCGGCCGGAGCAGTTCTTC. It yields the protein CASTSAPGRPEQFF.

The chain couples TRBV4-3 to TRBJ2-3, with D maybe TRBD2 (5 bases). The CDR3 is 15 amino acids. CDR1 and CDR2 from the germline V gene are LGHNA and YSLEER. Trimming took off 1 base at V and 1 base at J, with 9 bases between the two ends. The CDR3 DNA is TGCGCCAGCAGCCAAGGAGAGGGCCGCACAGATACGCAGTATTTT. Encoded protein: CASSQGEGRTDTQYF.

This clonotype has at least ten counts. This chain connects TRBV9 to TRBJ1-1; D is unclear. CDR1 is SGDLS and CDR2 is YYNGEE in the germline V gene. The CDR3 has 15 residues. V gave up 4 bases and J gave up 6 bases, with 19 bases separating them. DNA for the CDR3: TGTGCCAGCAGCCCCAGTGGCAGATACCCCGCTGAAGCTTTCTTT. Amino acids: CASSPSGRYPAEAFF.